Listed below are T cell receptor beta chains from one sample, sequenced in a study of blood T cell repertoires in COVID-19. Data came from immunoSEQ multiplex PCR; TCRdb stores just in-frame clones and leaves some out. The sample lists 450,000 or so clones, about 89% seen once, with approximately 1.5% in the top ten. The specimen was peripheral blood. The receptors were sampled from a woman aged 40 to 49 with COVID-19, enrolled during active disease. The CDR3 runs from the conserved cysteine through the conserved F or W. The order of the fields is CDR3 DNA, CDR3 protein, D gene, J gene, clone size, V gene. The D gene is left open where the match is weak. Not every row has a clone size; where given, it reads once, few, many or a size class.

CDR3nt: TGTGCCAGCAGCTACGCGGGAAGCCAAGAGACCCAGTACTTC; CDR3aa: CASSYAGSQETQYF; d_gene: .; j_gene: TRBJ2-5; abundance: .; v_gene: TRBV5-4
CDR3nt: TGCGCCAGCAGATGGCTAGCGGGAGGGCCATCCGGGGAGCTGTTTTTT; CDR3aa: CASRWLAGGPSGELFF; d_gene: TRBD2; j_gene: TRBJ2-2; abundance: once; v_gene: TRBV5-1
CDR3nt: TGTGCCACCAGCAGAGGCGCAGGGGATGGTGAAAAACTGTTTTTT; CDR3aa: CATSRGAGDGEKLFF; d_gene: .; j_gene: TRBJ1-4; abundance: .; v_gene: TRBV15
CDR3nt: TGTGCCGCCGAGTCTGGGCAGGGGGCGGGCGAGCAGTACTTC; CDR3aa: CAAESGQGAGEQYF; d_gene: TRBD1; j_gene: TRBJ2-7; abundance: .; v_gene: TRBV10-3
CDR3nt: TGTGCCAGCAACCCGGGAAGGGGGTTACTAAATGAAAAACTGTTTTTT; CDR3aa: CASNPGRGLLNEKLFF; d_gene: .; j_gene: TRBJ1-4; abundance: .; v_gene: TRBV15
CDR3nt: TGCAGCGTCGGAGCCGGGACAGGGGTCCAAGAGACCCAGTACTTC; CDR3aa: CSVGAGTGVQETQYF; d_gene: TRBD1; j_gene: TRBJ2-5; abundance: .; v_gene: TRBV29-1
CDR3nt: TGTGCCAGCAGTGACCCGGACAGGGGGTCCTACGAGCAGTACTTC; CDR3aa: CASSDPDRGSYEQYF; d_gene: TRBD1; j_gene: TRBJ2-7; abundance: .; v_gene: TRBV25-1
CDR3nt: TGTGCCATCAGTGAGTCTAAAATTTTTGGAAACACCATATATTTT; CDR3aa: CAISESKIFGNTIYF; d_gene: .; j_gene: TRBJ1-3; abundance: .; v_gene: TRBV10-3
CDR3nt: TGTGCCAGCAGCTTAGGTGTGATGAGTTGGCAGGGTGGAGATACGCAGTATTTT; CDR3aa: CASSLGVMSWQGGDTQYF; d_gene: .; j_gene: TRBJ2-3; abundance: few; v_gene: TRBV7-6
CDR3nt: TGTGCCAGCAGTTCGAACCAGGGAAGAAAAGAGACCCAGTACTTC; CDR3aa: CASSSNQGRKETQYF; d_gene: .; j_gene: TRBJ2-5; abundance: .; v_gene: TRBV28
CDR3nt: TGTGCCTGGAGTATTCGGACAGGGTGGGATCAGCCCCAGCATTTT; CDR3aa: CAWSIRTGWDQPQHF; d_gene: TRBD1; j_gene: TRBJ1-5; abundance: .; v_gene: TRBV30
CDR3nt: TGTGCCAGTAGTACCACTCCGGTGGGCCCAAAATTGTTTAACTATGGCTACACCTTC; CDR3aa: CASSTTPVGPKLFNYGYTF; d_gene: .; j_gene: TRBJ1-2; abundance: .; v_gene: TRBV19
CDR3nt: TGTGCCAGCACAGGGGGCACGTCCACAGATACGCAGTATTTT; CDR3aa: CASTGGTSTDTQYF; d_gene: TRBD1; j_gene: TRBJ2-3; abundance: .; v_gene: TRBV25-1
CDR3nt: TGTGCCAGCAGTTTAATACAGGGGAGCCAGCCCCAGCATTTT; CDR3aa: CASSLIQGSQPQHF; d_gene: TRBD1; j_gene: TRBJ1-5; abundance: .; v_gene: TRBV27
CDR3nt: TGTGCCATCGCCCGGACAGAAAACATTCAGTACTTC; CDR3aa: CAIARTENIQYF; d_gene: .; j_gene: TRBJ2-4; abundance: .; v_gene: TRBV10-3
CDR3nt: TGTGCCAGCAGCTTAGCCGGGACAGAAATCTATGGCTACACCTTC; CDR3aa: CASSLAGTEIYGYTF; d_gene: TRBD1; j_gene: TRBJ1-2; abundance: .; v_gene: TRBV9
CDR3nt: TGTGCCAGCAGCTTAGGTGGGGCACTGGGGTTT; CDR3aa: CASSLGGALGF; d_gene: .; j_gene: TRBJ1-3; abundance: .; v_gene: TRBV7-2
CDR3nt: TGTGCCAGCAGCTTAGGACAGGGGGCTGGTGCTTTCTTT; CDR3aa: CASSLGQGAGAFF; d_gene: TRBD1; j_gene: TRBJ1-1; abundance: .; v_gene: TRBV7-9
CDR3nt: TGTGCCAGCAGCTTATTACCCAGGGAAAACTATGGCTACACCTTC; CDR3aa: CASSLLPRENYGYTF; d_gene: .; j_gene: TRBJ1-2; abundance: .; v_gene: TRBV7-6